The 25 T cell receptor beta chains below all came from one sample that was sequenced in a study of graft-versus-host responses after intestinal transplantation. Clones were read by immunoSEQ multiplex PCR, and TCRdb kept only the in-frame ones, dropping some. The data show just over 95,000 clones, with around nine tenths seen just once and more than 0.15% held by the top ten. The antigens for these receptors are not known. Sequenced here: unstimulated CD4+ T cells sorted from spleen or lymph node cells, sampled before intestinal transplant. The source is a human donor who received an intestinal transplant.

The CDR3 DNA reads TGTGCCAGCAGTTACGGACAGGGGTTGGAGACCCAGTACTTC. It translates to CASSYGQGLETQYF. J is TRBJ2-5 and V is TRBV6-5, with 9 bases fitting TRBD1. The length of the CDR3 is 14 residues. J gave up 5 bases and V 2 bases, and 3 bases lay outside the gene matches. Germline V gene lookup returns CDR1 MNHEY and CDR2 SVGAGI.

The DNA for the CDR3 is TGTGCCAGCAGCTTCCTGTCTAACACTGAAGCTTTCTTT. Translating it yields CASSFLSNTEAFF. This chain links TRBV13 with TRBJ1-1; D call uncertain. The germline V and J ends were trimmed by 3 bases and 2 bases, with 7 bases remaining between them. The germline CDR1 and CDR2 sequences are PRHDT and FYEKMQ (reference sequence). This CDR3 contains 13 residues.

CDR3 in amino acids: CASWADTLNTGELFF. As DNA, the CDR3 is TGTGCCAGTTGGGCGGACACCCTGAACACCGGGGAGCTGTTTTTT. The chain joins TRBV7-2 to TRBJ2-2; D perhaps matches TRBD1 (5 bases). Deletions cut 9 bases from V and 1 base from J, with 15 bases between. Germline CDR1 and CDR2: SGHTA and FQGNSA. There are 15 residues in the CDR3.

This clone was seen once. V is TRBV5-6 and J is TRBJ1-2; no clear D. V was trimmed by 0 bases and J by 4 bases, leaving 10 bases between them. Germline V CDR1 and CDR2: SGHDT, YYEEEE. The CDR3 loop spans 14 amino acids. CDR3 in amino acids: CASSLAVRSYGYTF. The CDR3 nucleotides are TGTGCCAGCAGCTTGGCCGTGAGGAGCTATGGCTACACCTTC.

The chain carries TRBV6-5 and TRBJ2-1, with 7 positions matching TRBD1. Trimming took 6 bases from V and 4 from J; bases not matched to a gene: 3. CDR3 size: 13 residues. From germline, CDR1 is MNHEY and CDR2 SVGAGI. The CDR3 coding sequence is TGTGCCAGCAGGTGGGACAGTTACAATGAGCAGTTCTTC. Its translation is CASRWDSYNEQFF.

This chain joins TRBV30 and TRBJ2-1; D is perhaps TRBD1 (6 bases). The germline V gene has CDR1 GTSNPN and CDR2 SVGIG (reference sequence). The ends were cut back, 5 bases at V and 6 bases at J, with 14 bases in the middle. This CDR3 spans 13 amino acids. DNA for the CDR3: TGTGCCTGGTCAACAGGGTCCCCCAATGAGCAGTTCTTC. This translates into CAWSTGSPNEQFF.

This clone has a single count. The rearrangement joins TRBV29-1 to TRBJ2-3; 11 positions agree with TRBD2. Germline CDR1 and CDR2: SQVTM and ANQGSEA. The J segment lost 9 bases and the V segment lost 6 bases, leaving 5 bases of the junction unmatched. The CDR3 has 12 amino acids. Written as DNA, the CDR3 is TGCAGCGTCAACCCTAGCGGGAGGACGCAGTATTTT. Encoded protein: CSVNPSGRTQYF.

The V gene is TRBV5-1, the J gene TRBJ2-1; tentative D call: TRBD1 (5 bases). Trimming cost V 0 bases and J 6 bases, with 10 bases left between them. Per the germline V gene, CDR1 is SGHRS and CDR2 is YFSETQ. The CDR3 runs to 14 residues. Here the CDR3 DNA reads TGCGCCAGCAGCTTGGCCAGGGAAAGCAATGAGCAGTTCTTC. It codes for CASSLARESNEQFF.

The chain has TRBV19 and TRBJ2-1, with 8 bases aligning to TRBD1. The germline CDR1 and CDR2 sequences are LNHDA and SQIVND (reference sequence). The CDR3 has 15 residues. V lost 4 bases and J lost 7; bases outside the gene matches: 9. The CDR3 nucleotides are TGTGCCAGTAGTAGTGGGGGAACAGGGGGAAATGAGCAGTTCTTC. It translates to CASSSGGTGGNEQFF. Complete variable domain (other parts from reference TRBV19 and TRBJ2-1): DGGITQSPKYLFRKEGQNVTLSCEQNLNHDAMYWYRQDPGQGLRLIYYSQIVNDFQKGDIAEGYSVSREKKESFPLTVTSAQKNPTAFYLCASSSGGTGGNEQFFGPGTRLTVL.

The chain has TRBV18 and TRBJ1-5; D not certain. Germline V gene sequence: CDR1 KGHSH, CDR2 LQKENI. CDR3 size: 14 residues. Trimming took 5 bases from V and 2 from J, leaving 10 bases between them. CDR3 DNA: TGTGCCAGCTCAGAGAGGGAGGGCAATCAGCCCCAGCATTTT. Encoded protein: CASSEREGNQPQHF.

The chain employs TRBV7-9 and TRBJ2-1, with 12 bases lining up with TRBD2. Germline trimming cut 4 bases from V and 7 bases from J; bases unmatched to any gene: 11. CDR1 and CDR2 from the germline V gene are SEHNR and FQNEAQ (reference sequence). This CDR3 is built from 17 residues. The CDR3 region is CASSSAPLLAGGNEQFF. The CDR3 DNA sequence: TGTGCCAGCAGCTCAGCCCCCCTGCTAGCGGGAGGGAATGAGCAGTTCTTC.

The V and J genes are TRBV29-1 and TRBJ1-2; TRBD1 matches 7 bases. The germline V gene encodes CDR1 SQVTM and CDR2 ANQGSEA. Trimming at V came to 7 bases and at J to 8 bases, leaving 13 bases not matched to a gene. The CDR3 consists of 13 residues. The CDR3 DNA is TGCAGCGCAGTTTGGGGACAGAGGGAAGGCTACACCTTC. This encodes CSAVWGQREGYTF.

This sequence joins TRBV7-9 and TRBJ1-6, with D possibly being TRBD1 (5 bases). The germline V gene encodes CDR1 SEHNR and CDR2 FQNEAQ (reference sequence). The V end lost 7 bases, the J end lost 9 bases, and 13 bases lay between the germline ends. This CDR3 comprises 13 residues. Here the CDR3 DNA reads TGTGCCAGCACAACCTCAGGGTTTTCACCCCTCCACTTT. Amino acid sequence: CASTTSGFSPLHF.

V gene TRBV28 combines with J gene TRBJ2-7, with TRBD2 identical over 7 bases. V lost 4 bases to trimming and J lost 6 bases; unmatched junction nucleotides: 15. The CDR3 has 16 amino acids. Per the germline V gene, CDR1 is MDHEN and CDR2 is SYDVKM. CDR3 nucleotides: TGTGCCAGCAGTTCTCCCGGACTAGAACCCCTCTCCGAGCAGTACTTC. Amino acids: CASSSPGLEPLSEQYF.

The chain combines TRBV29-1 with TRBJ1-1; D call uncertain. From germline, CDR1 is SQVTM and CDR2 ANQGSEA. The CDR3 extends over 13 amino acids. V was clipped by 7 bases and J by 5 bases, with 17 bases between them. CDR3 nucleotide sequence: TGCAGCGCACTCTTCGCAACGGGGACTGAAGCTTTCTTT. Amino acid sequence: CSALFATGTEAFF.

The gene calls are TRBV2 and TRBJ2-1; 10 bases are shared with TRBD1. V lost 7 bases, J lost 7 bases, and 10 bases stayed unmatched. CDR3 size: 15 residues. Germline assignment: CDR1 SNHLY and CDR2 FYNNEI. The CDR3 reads CASIHDRGRVNEQFF. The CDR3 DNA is TGTGCCAGCATTCATGACAGGGGGCGAGTAAATGAGCAGTTCTTC.

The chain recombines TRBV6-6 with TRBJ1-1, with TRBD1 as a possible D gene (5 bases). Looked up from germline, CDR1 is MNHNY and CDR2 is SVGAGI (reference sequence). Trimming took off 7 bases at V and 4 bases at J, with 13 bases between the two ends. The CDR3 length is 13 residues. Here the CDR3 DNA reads TGTGCCAGCAAACTGGGGCAGGGCACTGAAGCTTTCTTT. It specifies CASKLGQGTEAFF.

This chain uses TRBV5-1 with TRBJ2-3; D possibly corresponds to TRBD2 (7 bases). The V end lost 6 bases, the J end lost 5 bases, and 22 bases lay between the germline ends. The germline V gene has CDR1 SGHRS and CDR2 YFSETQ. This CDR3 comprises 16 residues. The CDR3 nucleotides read TGCGCCAGCATGCGTGGGGAGGGGGTTGGAGAAGATACGCAGTATTTT. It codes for CASMRGEGVGEDTQYF.

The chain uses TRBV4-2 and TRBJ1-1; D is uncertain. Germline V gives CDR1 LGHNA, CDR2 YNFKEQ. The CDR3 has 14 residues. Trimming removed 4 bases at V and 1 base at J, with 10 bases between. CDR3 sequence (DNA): TGTGCCAGCAGCCCGTTGCGGGGGAACACTGAAGCTTTCTTT. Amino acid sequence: CASSPLRGNTEAFF.

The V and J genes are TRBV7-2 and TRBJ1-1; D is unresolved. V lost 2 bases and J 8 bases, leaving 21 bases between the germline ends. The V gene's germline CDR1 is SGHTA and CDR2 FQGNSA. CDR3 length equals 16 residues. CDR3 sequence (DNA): TGTGCCAGCAGCTTATCGGGTAGGGTGAGGGCTCAAGAAGCTTTCTTT. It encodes CASSLSGRVRAQEAFF.

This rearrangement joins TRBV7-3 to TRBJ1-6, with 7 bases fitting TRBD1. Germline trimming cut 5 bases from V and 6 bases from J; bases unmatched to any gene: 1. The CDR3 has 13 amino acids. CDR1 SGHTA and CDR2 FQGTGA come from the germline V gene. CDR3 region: CASSRQGNSPLHF. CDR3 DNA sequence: TGTGCCAGCAGCAGACAGGGTAATTCACCCCTCCACTTT.

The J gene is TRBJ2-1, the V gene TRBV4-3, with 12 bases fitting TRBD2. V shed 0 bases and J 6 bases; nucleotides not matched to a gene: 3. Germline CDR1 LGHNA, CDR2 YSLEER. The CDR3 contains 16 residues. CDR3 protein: CASSQDTGLAGNEQFF. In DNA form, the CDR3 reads TGCGCCAGCAGCCAAGACACGGGACTAGCGGGCAATGAGCAGTTCTTC.

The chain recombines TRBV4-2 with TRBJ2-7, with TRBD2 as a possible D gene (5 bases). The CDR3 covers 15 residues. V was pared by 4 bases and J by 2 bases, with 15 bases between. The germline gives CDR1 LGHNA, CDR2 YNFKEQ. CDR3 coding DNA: TGTGCCAGCAGCCGAGAGGGCCAGGCCACCTACGAGCAGTACTTC. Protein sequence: CASSREGQATYEQYF.

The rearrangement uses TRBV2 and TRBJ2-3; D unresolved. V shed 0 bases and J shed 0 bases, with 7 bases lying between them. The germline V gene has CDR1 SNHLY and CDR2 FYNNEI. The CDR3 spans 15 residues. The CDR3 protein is CASSEASRSTDTQYF. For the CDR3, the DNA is TGTGCCAGCAGTGAAGCGAGTCGGAGCACAGATACGCAGTATTTT.

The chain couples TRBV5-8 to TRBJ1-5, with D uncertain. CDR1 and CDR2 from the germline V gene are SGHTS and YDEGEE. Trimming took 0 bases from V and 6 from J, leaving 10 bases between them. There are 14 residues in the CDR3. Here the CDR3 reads CASSLEWSGQPQHF. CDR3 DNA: TGTGCCAGCAGCTTGGAGTGGTCGGGTCAGCCCCAGCATTTT.